This TCR beta chain came from a study of CD8 T cells in Susac syndrome. This clonotype was detected only a few times. Its antigen is still unknown. With 3 bases clipped from V and 2 bases from J, the junction kept 1 base outside the gene matches. CDR3 length equals 14 residues. The germline V gene has CDR1 KGHSH and CDR2 LQKENI. The sequenced target, TCR beta, came from blood CD8+ and CD4+ T cells. Controls matched for age and sex were healthy donors. Random hexamers primed reverse transcription of 0.5 to 1 ug RNA. Amplification of TCR beta CDR3 across 54 Vbeta and 13 Jbeta was performed with immunoSEQ multiplex PCR. TCRdb ran MiXCR on the immunoSEQ multiplex PCR reads and lists one entry per CDR3 protein. The sample records 65,000 to 75,000 distinct CDR3 sequences, about 95% being singletons. Study conclusions and caveats: The study conceded that its TCR sequencing and HLA analysis involved relatively few individuals.

The chain uses TRBV18 and TRBJ1-2; 9 bases map to TRBD1. The receptor's source is a human donor in good health. The sample taken for sequencing was CD8+ T cells from PBMCs. CDR3 DNA: TGTGCCAGCTCACCGGGACAGGGCAACTATGGCTACACCTTC. It yields the protein CASSPGQGNYGYTF. Based on the CDR3 plus reference TRBV18 and TRBJ1-2, the full variable domain is NAGVMQNPRHLVRRRGQEARLRCSPMKGHSHVYWYRQLPEEGLKFMVYLQKENIIDESGMPKERFSAEFPKEGPSILRIQQVVRGDSAAYFCASSPGQGNYGYTFGSGTRLTVV.